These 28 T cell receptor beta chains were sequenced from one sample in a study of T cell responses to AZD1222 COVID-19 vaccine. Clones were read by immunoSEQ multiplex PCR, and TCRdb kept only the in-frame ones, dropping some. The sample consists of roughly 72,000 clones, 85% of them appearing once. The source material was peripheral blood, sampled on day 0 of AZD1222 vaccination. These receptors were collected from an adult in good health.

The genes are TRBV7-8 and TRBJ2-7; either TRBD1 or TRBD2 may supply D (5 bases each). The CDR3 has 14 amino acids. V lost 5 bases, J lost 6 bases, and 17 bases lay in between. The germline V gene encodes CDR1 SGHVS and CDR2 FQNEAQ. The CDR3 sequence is CASSLRANGAEQYF. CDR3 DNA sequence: TGTGCCAGCAGCCTAAGGGCGAACGGGGCCGAGCAGTACTTC.

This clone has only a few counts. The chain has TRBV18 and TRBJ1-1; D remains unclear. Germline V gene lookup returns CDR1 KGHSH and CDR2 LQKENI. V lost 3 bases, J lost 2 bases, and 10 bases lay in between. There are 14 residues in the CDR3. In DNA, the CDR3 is TGTGCCAGCTCACCGGGAAGCGGTAACACTGAAGCTTTCTTT. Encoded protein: CASSPGSGNTEAFF.

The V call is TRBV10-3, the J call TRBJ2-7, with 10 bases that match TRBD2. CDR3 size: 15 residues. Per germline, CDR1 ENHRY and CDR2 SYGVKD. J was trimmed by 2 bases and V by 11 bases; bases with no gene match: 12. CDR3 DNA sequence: TGTGCCGTCTCTAGCGGGAGCATAGAGGCCTACGAGCAGTACTTC. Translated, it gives CAVSSGSIEAYEQYF.

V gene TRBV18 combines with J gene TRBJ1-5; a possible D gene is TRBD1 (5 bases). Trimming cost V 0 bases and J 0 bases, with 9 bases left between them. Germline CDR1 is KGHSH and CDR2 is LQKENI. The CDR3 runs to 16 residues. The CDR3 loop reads CASSPPSRASNQPQHF. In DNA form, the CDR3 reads TGTGCCAGCTCACCACCATCCAGGGCTAGCAATCAGCCCCAGCATTTT.

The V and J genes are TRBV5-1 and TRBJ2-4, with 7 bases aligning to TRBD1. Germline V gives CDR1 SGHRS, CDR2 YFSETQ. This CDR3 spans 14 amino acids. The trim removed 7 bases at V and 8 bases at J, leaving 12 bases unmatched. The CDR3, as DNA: TGCGCCAGCTCCCCCCTAGACAGGGTGGACATTCAGTACTTC. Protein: CASSPLDRVDIQYF.

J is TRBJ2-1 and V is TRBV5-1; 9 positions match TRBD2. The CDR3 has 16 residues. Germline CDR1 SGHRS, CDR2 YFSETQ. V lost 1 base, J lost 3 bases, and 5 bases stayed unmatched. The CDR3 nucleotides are TGCGCCAGCAGCTTGCGCGGGGGGGCCAACTACAATGAGCAGTTCTTC. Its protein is CASSLRGGANYNEQFF.

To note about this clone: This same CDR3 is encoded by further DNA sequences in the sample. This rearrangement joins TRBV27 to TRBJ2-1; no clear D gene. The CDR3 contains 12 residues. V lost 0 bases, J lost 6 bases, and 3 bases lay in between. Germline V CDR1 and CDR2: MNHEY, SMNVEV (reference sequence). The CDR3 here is CASSLSSNEQFF. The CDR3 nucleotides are TGTGCCAGCAGTTTATCGTCCAATGAGCAGTTCTTC.

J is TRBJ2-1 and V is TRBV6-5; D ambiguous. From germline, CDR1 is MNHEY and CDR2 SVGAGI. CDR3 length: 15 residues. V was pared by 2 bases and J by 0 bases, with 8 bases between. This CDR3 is CASSYGVSSYNEQFF. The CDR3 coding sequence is TGTGCCAGCAGTTACGGGGTTAGCTCCTACAATGAGCAGTTCTTC.

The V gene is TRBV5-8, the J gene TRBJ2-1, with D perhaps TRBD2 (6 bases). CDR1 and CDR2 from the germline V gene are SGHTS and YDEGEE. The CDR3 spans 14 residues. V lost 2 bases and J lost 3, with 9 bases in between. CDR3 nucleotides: TGTGCCAGCAGCTTCGGCGGGAACTACAATGAGCAGTTCTTC. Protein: CASSFGGNYNEQFF. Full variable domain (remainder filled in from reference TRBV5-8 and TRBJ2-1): EAGVTQSPTHLIKTRGQQATLRCSPISGHTSVYWYQQALGLGLQFLLWYDEGEERNRGNFPPRFSGRQFPNYSSELNVNALELEDSALYLCASSFGGNYNEQFFGPGTRLTVL.

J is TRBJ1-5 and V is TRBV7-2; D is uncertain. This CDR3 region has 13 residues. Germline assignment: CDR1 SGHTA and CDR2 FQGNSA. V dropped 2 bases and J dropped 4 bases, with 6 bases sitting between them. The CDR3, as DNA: TGTGCCAGCAGCTTATCAAAAAATCAGCCCCAGCATTTT. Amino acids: CASSLSKNQPQHF.

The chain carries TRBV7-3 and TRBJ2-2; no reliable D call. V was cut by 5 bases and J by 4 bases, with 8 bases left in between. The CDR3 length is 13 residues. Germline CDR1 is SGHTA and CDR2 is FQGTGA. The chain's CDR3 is CASSPPPTGELFF. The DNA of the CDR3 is TGTGCCAGCAGCCCTCCACCCACCGGGGAGCTGTTTTTT.

CDR3 loop: CASSLPSGSYGYTF. The CDR3 DNA sequence: TGTGCCAGCAGCTTACCGTCAGGGAGCTATGGCTACACCTTC. The rearrangement joins TRBV7-8 to TRBJ1-2, with a tentative D call TRBD1 (5 bases). Trimming stripped 2 bases from V and 4 bases from J, with 11 bases between. Germline CDR1 SGHVS, CDR2 FQNEAQ. This CDR3 is 14 amino acids long.

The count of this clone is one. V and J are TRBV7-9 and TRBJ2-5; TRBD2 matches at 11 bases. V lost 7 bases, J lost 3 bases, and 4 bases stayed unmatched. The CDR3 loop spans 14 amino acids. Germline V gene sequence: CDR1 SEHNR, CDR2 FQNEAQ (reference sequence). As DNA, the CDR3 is TGTGCCAGCACCAATAGCGGGAGGGAAGAGACCCAGTACTTC. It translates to CASTNSGREETQYF.

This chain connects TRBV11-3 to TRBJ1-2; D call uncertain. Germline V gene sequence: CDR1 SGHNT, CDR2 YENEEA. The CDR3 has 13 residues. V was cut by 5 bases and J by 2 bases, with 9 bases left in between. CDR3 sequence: CASSPNPNYGYTF. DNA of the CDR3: TGTGCCAGCAGCCCAAATCCAAACTATGGCTACACCTTC. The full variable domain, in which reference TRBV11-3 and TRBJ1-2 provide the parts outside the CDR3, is EAGVVQSPRYKIIEKKQPVAFWCNPISGHNTLYWYLQNLGQGPELLIRYENEEAVDDSQLPKDRFSAERLKGVDSTLKIQPAELGDSAVYLCASSPNPNYGYTFGSGTRLTVV.

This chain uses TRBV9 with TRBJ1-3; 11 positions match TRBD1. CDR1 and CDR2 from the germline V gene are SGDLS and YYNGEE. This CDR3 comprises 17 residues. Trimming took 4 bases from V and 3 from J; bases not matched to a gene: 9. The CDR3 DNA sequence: TGTGCCAGCAGCTCGAGGGACAGGGGGTTTGGTGGAAACACCATATATTTT. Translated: CASSSRDRGFGGNTIYF.

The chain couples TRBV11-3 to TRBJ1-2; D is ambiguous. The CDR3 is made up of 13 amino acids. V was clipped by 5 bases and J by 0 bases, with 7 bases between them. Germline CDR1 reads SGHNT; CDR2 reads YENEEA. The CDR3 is CASSPASNYGYTF. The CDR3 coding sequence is TGTGCCAGCAGCCCCGCCTCTAACTATGGCTACACCTTC.

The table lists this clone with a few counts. The CDR3 DNA reads as TGTGCCAGCAGCGCACCGGGCCACAGCGGCTATGGCTACACCTTC. Residues: CASSAPGHSGYGYTF. V is TRBV3-1 (or the pseudogene TRBV3-2) and J is TRBJ1-2; D unresolved. Germline V lookup: CDR1 LGHDT, CDR2 YNNKEL (reference sequence). V was shortened by 5 bases and J by 4 bases, with 17 bases between the two germline ends. The CDR3 length is 15 residues.

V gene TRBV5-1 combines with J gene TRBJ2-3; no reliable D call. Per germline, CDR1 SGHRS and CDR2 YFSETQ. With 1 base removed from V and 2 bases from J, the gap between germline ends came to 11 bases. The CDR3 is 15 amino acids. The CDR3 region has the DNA TGCGCCAGCAGCTTGCCAAGTCTATCCACAGATACGCAGTATTTT. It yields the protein CASSLPSLSTDTQYF.

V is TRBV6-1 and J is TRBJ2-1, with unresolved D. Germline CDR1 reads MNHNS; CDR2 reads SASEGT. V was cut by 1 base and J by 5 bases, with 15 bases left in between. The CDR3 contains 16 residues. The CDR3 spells CASSEEALKMNNEQFF. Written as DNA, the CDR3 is TGTGCCAGCAGTGAAGAGGCACTGAAAATGAACAATGAGCAGTTCTTC.

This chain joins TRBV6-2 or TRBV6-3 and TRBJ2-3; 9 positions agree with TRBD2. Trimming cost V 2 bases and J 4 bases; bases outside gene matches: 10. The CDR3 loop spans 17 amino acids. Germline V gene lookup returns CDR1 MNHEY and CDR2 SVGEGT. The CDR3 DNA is TGTGCCAGCAGTTACCCATTAGCGGGAGCGATCCCAGATACGCAGTATTTT. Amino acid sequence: CASSYPLAGAIPDTQYF.

The CDR3 loop is CASSPGQTGELFF. Written as DNA, the CDR3 is TGTGCCAGCAGTCCGGGACAGACCGGGGAGCTGTTTTTT. The chain has TRBV12-3 or TRBV12-4 and TRBJ2-2; the match to TRBD1 covers 7 bases. The CDR3 extends over 13 amino acids. V lost 5 bases and J lost 5; bases outside the gene matches: 2.

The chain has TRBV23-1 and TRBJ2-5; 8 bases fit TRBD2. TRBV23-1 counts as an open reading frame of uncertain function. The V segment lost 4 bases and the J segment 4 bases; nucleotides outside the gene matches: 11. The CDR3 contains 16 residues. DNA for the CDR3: TGCGCCAGCAGTCCTGCCTCCGGGAGGGCCACAGAGACCCAGTACTTC. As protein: CASSPASGRATETQYF.

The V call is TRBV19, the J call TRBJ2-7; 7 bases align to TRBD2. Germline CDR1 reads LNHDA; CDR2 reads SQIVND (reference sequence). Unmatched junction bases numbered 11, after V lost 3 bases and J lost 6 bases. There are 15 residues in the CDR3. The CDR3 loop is CASSMLGSGAGEQYF. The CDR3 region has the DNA TGTGCCAGTAGTATGTTGGGGAGCGGGGCGGGCGAGCAGTACTTC.

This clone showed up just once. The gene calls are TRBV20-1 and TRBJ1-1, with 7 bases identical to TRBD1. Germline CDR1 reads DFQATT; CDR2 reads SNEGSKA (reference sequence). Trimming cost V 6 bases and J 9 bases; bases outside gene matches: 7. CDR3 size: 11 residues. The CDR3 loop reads CSAGRQGKAFF. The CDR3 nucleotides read TGCAGTGCGGGTCGACAGGGAAAAGCTTTCTTT.

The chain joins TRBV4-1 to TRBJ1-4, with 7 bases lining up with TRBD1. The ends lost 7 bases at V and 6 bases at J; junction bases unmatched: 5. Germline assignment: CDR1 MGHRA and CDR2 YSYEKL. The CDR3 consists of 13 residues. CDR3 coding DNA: TGCGCCAGCACACCAGGGGGTGATGAAAAACTGTTTTTT. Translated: CASTPGGDEKLFF.

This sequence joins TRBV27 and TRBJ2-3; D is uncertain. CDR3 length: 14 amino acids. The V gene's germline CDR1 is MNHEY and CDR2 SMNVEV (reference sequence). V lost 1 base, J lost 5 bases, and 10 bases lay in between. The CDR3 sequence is CASSLWSLGDTQYF. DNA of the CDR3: TGTGCCAGCAGTTTATGGAGTTTGGGAGATACGCAGTATTTT.

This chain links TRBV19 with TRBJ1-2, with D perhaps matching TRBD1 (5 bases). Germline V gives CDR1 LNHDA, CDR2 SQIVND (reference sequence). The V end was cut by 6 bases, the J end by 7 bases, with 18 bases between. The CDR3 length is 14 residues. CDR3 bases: TGTGCCAGTAGGGGGGTGGTTATCAGAGGTGGCTACACCTTC. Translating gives CASRGVVIRGGYTF.

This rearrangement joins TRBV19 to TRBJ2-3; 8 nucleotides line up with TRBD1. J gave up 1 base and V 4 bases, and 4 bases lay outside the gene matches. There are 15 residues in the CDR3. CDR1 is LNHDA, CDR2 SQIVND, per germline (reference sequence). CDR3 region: CASSTLGQGTDTQYF. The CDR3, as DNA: TGTGCCAGTAGTACATTGGGACAGGGCACAGATACGCAGTATTTT.